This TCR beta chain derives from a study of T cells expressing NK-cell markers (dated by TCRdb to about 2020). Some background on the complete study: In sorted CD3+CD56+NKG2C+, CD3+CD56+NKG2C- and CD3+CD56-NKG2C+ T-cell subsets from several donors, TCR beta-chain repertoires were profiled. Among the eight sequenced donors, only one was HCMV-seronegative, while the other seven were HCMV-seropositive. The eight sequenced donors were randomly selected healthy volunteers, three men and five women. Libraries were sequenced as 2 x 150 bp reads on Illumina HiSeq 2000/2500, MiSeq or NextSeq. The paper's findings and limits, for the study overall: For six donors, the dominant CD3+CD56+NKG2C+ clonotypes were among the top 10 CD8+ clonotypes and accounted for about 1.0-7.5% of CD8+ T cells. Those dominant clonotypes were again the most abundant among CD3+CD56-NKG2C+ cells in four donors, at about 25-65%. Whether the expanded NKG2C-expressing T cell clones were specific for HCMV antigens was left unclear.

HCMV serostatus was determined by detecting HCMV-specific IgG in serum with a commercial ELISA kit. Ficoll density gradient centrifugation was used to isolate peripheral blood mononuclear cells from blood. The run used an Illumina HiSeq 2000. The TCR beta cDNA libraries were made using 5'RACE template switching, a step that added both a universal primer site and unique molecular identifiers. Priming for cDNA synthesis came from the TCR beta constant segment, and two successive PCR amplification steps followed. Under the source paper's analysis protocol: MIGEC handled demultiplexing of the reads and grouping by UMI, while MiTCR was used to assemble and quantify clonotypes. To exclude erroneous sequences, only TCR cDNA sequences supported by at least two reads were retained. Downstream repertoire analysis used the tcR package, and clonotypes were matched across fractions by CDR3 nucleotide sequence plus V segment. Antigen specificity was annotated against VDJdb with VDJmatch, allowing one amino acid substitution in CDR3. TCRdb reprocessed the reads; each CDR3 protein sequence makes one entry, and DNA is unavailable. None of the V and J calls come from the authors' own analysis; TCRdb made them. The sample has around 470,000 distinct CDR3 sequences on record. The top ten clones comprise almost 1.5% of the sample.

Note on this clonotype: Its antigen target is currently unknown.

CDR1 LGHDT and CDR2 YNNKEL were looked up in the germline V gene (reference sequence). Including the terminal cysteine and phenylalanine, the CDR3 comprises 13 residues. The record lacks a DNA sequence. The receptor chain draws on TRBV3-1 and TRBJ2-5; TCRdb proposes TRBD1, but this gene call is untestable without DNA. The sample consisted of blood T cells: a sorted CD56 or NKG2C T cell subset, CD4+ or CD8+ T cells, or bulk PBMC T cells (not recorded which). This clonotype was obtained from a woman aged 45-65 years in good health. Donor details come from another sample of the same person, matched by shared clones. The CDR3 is CASSHLGGETQYF.